The 27 T cell receptor beta chains listed next were all sequenced from one sample in a study of blood T cells in healthy people across ages. A sample-barcoded 5' primer and a J-beta primer mix were used in a second PCR of about 7 to 12 cycles. MiXCR, run by TCRdb on the 5' RACE reads, gives a single entry per CDR3 protein. The table records roughly 680,000 distinct CDR3 sequences, about 50% of them present only once. The sequenced sample consisted of blood. All receptors derive from a woman aged 80 or over in good health.

V usage is TRBV3-1 and J usage is TRBJ2-1; D call uncertain. The V and J ends lost 1 base and 15 bases respectively, with 13 bases between them. The CDR3 sequence is 12 residues long. Germline V gene sequence: CDR1 LGHDT, CDR2 YNNKEL (reference sequence). The CDR3 protein is CASSQVRRALFF. The CDR3 nucleotides are TGTGCCAGCAGCCAAGTACGACGTGCCCTGTTCTTC.

The CDR3 loop is CASSTLQGTETQYF. The DNA of the CDR3 is TGTGCCAGCAGTACCTTACAGGGTACAGAGACCCAGTACTTC. The rearrangement links TRBV12-3 or TRBV12-4 to TRBJ2-5; D possibly corresponds to TRBD1 (6 bases). Trimming shortened V by 5 bases and J by 4 bases, and 14 bases separated the two germline ends. This CDR3 is 14 amino acids long.

Turning to this clonotype: At one of its ends the junction is not consistent with the germline gene, which may arise from a read error. This chain connects TRBV30 to TRBJ2-3, with D possibly TRBD1 on 6 matching bases. CDR3 size: 11 residues. Germline V gene data show CDR1 as GTSNPN and CDR2 as SVGIG (reference sequence). CDR3 amino acids: CAGSEQGTQYF. The CDR3 DNA sequence: TGTGCCGGGAGTGAACAGGGTACGCAGTATTTT.

This chain's CDR3 is CASSLGPSVDTGELFF. CDR3 sequence (DNA): TGTGCCAGCAGTTTAGGACCAAGCGTCGACACCGGGGAGCTGTTTTTT. This chain joins TRBV12-3 or TRBV12-4 and TRBJ2-2, with D hard to call. V was clipped by 1 base and J by 3 bases, with 12 bases between them. This CDR3 has 16 amino acids.

This sequence joins TRBV10-3 and TRBJ2-5, with TRBD1 matching 9 bases. The V segment lost 5 bases and the J segment 4 bases; nucleotides outside the gene matches: 5. The CDR3 runs to 14 residues. CDR1 and CDR2 from the germline V gene are ENHRY and SYGVKD. This chain's CDR3 is CAISIQGASETQYF. Written as DNA, the CDR3 is TGTGCCATCAGTATACAGGGGGCGTCAGAGACCCAGTACTTC.

This chain connects TRBV6-2 or TRBV6-3 to TRBJ2-1; D remains ambiguous. TRBJ2-7 explains the end of the DNA better; the J call may be wrong. The CDR3 totals 16 residues. CDR1 is MNHEY and CDR2 is SVGEGT in the germline V gene. DNA for the CDR3: TGTGCCAGCAGAATTCGCGGCTTCAGCTCCTACAACGAGCAGTACTTC. It translates to CASRIRGFSSYNEQYF.

This clonotype was seen only a few times. This chain connects TRBV28 to TRBJ2-3; unclear D gene. The germline V and J ends were trimmed by 5 bases and 0 bases, with 9 bases remaining between them. The CDR3 sequence is 14 residues long. From germline, CDR1 is MDHEN and CDR2 SYDVKM. As DNA, the CDR3 is TGTGCCAGCAGTCACGGGCCTAGCACAGATACGCAGTATTTT. Protein sequence: CASSHGPSTDTQYF.

About this clonotype: This may arise from a read error, as a much more abundant clone is one base away. The chain uses TRBV4-1 and TRBJ2-1; D is ambiguous. The CDR3 spans 14 residues. Germline CDR1 reads MGHRA; CDR2 reads YSYEKL. Written as DNA, the CDR3 is TGCGCCAGCAGCCAGACCGGACCAACCAATGAGCGGTTCTTC. Protein product: CASSQTGPTNERFF.

This clonotype appeared many times. The chain links TRBV20-1 to TRBJ2-7; 8 bases agree with TRBD1. The length of the CDR3 is 14 residues. In germline, CDR1 is DFQATT, CDR2 SNEGSKA (reference sequence). The V gene end was trimmed by 2 bases and the J gene end by 4 bases; junction bases not matched to a gene: 7. In DNA form, the CDR3 reads TGCAGTGCTAGACACCAGACAGGGGTATACGAGCAGTACTTC. Protein product: CSARHQTGVYEQYF.

The J gene is TRBJ2-1, the V gene TRBV29-1, with D tentatively TRBD2 (5 bases). V was clipped by 1 base and J by 9 bases, with 13 bases between them. CDR3 length equals 13 residues. CDR1 SQVTM and CDR2 ANQGSEA come from the germline V gene. CDR3 bases: TGCAGCGTTGAAGTACAGAGCGGAGGTGAGCAGTTCTTC. Translated: CSVEVQSGGEQFF.

The J gene is TRBJ1-2, the V gene TRBV29-1; TRBD1 might be the D (6 bases). The CDR3 runs 12 residues. V dropped 8 bases and J dropped 3 bases, with 13 bases sitting between them. The germline gives CDR1 SQVTM, CDR2 ANQGSEA. CDR3 DNA: TGCAGCTGGGTCGGGGGCGACTATGGCTACACCTTC. Protein: CSWVGGDYGYTF.

Comments on this clonotype: Given a much more abundant clone one base away, this may be a read error. This chain uses TRBV20-1 with TRBJ2-1, with a weak D call TRBD1 (6 bases). The CDR3 extends over 14 amino acids. CDR1 and CDR2 (germline): DFQATT, SNEGSKA (reference sequence). CDR3 sequence reads: CSARMASGASERFF. CDR3 DNA sequence: TGCAGTGCTAGAATGGCTTCAGGGGCCAGCGAGCGGTTCTTC.

J is TRBJ2-7 and V is TRBV29-1, with D unresolved. V gave up 6 bases and J gave up 2 bases, with 11 bases separating them. The germline CDR1 and CDR2 sequences are SQVTM and ANQGSEA. The length of the CDR3 is 12 residues. The CDR3 region is CSVTTPTYEQYF. CDR3 in DNA: TGCAGCGTAACAACACCTACCTACGAGCAGTACTTC.

CDR3 protein: CASSYSATYSNQPQHF. The CDR3 bases are TGTGCCAGCAGTTACTCGGCTACCTATAGCAATCAGCCCCAGCATTTT. The gene calls are TRBV6-2 or TRBV6-3 and TRBJ1-5; no firm D call. This CDR3 has 16 residues. CDR1 and CDR2 from the germline V gene are MNHEY and SVGEGT. Trimming pared 0 bases from V and 0 bases from J, leaving 9 bases between.

This clonotype has at least ten counts. The J gene is TRBJ2-7, the V gene TRBV4-1; possible D gene TRBD1, 6 bases. CDR1 MGHRA and CDR2 YSYEKL come from the germline V gene. V was trimmed by 4 bases and J by 4 bases, leaving 14 bases between them. The CDR3 has 14 residues. CDR3 sequence reads: CASSRQDPIYEQYF. For the CDR3, the DNA is TGCGCCAGCAGCCGACAGGACCCTATTTACGAGCAGTACTTC.

This clonotype was counted many times. The chain uses TRBV18 and TRBJ2-7; D may be TRBD1 (5 bases). V shed 3 bases and J shed 0 bases, with 9 bases lying between them. The germline V gene encodes CDR1 KGHSH and CDR2 LQKENI. This CDR3 comprises 14 residues. CDR3: CASSPLTASYEQYF. Here the CDR3 DNA reads TGTGCCAGCTCACCCTTGACAGCCTCCTACGAGCAGTACTTC.

The V call is TRBV15, the J call TRBJ2-5, with D possibly matching TRBD2 (5 bases). The CDR3 has 17 amino acids. V lost 4 bases and J 2 bases, leaving 20 bases between the germline ends. Germline CDR1 and CDR2: LNHNV and YYDKDF (reference sequence). The CDR3 region has the DNA TGTGCCACCAGCAAAGGCGGAGTTAGCGCCCTACAAGAGACCCAGTACTTC. Translation: CATSKGGVSALQETQYF.

Concerning this clonotype: Mismatch with germline at one junction end may stem from a read error. The chain is built from TRBV15 and TRBJ2-3; D possibly corresponds to TRBD2 (6 bases). Germline lookup yields CDR1 LNHNV and CDR2 YYDKDF (reference sequence). The CDR3 is 17 amino acids. The CDR3: CATSGDERGISTDTQYF. The CDR3 nucleotides read TGTGCCACCAGCGGAGATGAACGGGGGATAAGCACAGATACGCAGTATTTT. Full variable domain (missing parts from reference TRBV15 and TRBJ2-3): DAMVIQNPRYQVTQFGKPVTLSCSQTLNHNVMYWYQQKSSQAPKLLFHYYDKDFNNEADTPDNFQSRRPNTSFCFLDIRSPGLGDTAMYLCATSGDERGISTDTQYFGPGTRLTVL.

V gene TRBV6-5 combines with J gene TRBJ1-5, with 11 nucleotides matching TRBD1. Unmatched junction bases numbered 7, after V lost 7 bases and J lost 8 bases. CDR1 and CDR2 from the germline V gene are MNHEY and SVGAGI. CDR3 length equals 14 residues. CDR3 nucleotides: TGTGCCAGCAACCCGGGACAGGGGGTGAAGCCCCAGCATTTT. Protein sequence: CASNPGQGVKPQHF.

The rearrangement uses TRBV28 and TRBJ2-1; no definite D call. This CDR3 spans 12 amino acids. From germline, CDR1 is MDHEN and CDR2 SYDVKM. V lost 7 bases, J lost 10 bases, and 14 bases lay in between. The CDR3 protein is CASKDRLYEQFF. The CDR3 region has the DNA TGTGCCAGCAAGGACCGACTCTACGAGCAGTTCTTC.

This clonotype was detected only a few times. V and J are TRBV7-3 and TRBJ1-4, with 9 positions matching TRBD1. CDR3 length: 15 residues. CDR1 and CDR2 from the germline V gene are SGHTA and FQGTGA. The ends lost 0 bases at V and 5 bases at J; junction bases unmatched: 1. The CDR3 reads CASSLTGQGNEKLFF. DNA for the CDR3: TGTGCCAGCAGCTTAACGGGACAGGGAAATGAAAAACTGTTTTTT.

As concerns this clonotype: Relative to the germline gene, one junction end is altered; a read error may explain this. The V and J genes are TRBV11-2 and TRBJ1-1; weak D call: TRBD1 (6 bases). From germline, CDR1 is SGHAT and CDR2 FQNNGV. CDR3 length: 14 residues. DNA for the CDR3: TGTACCAGCACCCTATTCGGACAGCTCAGGGAAGCTTTCTTT. Translation: CTSTLFGQLREAFF.

On this clonotype: This sequence may be a read error, since a much larger clone differs from it by one base. The chain carries TRBV27 and TRBJ2-1, with D perhaps matching TRBD2 (5 bases). The CDR3 consists of 11 residues. Germline CDR1 reads MNHEY; CDR2 reads SMNVEV (reference sequence). V was trimmed by 11 bases and J by 10 bases, leaving 15 bases between them. CDR3 coding DNA: TGTGCCGCGAGGGCCCCCTACGAGCAGTTCTTC. Translation gives CAARAPYEQFF.

Details on this clonotype: Possible read error: a much larger clone is one base away. The V and J genes are TRBV10-3 and TRBJ2-7, with D possibly matching TRBD1 (6 bases). There are 12 residues in the CDR3. Per germline, CDR1 ENHRY and CDR2 SYGVKD. This CDR3 is CPLRGHSYEQYF. For the CDR3, the DNA is TGTCCCCTCAGGGGACACTCCTACGAGCAGTACTTC.

This rearrangement joins TRBV6-7 to TRBJ2-5; a possible D gene is TRBD2 (5 bases). TRBV6-7 is known as an ORF, though its function is uncertain. Trimming cost V 5 bases and J 5 bases, with 15 bases left between them. This CDR3 is built from 14 residues. This CDR3 is CASSNGVVSETQYF. The CDR3 DNA follows: TGTGCCAGCAGTAACGGGGTCGTATCTGAGACCCAGTACTTC.

This clonotype has ten or more counts. The chain employs TRBV20-1 and TRBJ2-3, with a possible D match to TRBD1 (6 bases). This CDR3 is built from 17 residues. Between the trimmed V and J ends, which lost 6 bases and 2 bases, there was a span of 24 bases. The germline V gene has CDR1 DFQATT and CDR2 SNEGSKA (reference sequence). CDR3: CSARRRSGTRHTDTQYF. CDR3 sequence (DNA): TGCAGTGCCAGGAGACGCTCTGGGACAAGACACACAGATACGCAGTATTTT.

This clonotype turned up a few times. The rearrangement links TRBV20-1 to TRBJ2-7; D perhaps matches TRBD2 (5 bases). The CDR3 is 12 amino acids. V was shortened by 3 bases and J by 3 bases, with 9 bases between the two germline ends. Germline loops: CDR1 DFQATT, CDR2 SNEGSKA (reference sequence). The CDR3 DNA follows: TGCAGTGCTAGGGCCCGGGGCTACGAGCAGTACTTC. Its protein is CSARARGYEQYF.